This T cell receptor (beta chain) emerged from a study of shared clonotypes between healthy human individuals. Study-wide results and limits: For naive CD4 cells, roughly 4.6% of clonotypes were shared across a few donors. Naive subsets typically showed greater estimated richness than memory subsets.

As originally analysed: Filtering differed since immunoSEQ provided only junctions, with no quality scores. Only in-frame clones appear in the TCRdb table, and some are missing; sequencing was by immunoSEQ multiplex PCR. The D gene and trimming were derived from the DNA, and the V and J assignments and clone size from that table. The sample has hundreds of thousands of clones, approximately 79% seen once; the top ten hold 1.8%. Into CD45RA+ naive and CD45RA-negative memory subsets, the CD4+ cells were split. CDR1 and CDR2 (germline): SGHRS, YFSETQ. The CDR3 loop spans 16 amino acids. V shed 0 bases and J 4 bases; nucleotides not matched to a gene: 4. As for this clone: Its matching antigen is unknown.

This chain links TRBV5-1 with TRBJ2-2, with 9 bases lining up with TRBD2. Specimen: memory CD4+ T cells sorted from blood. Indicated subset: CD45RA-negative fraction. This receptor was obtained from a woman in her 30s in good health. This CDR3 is CASSLGVAGVTGELFF. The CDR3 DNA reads TGCGCCAGCAGCTTGGGGGTAGCGGGAGTCACCGGGGAGCTGTTTTTT.